This paragraph reports one TCR beta chain. Its recognized antigen is unknown. Base qualities are missing; no much larger clone stands one base away. From its cysteine to its phenylalanine, the CDR3 spans 13 amino acids. Only the CDR3 portion is preserved as DNA: 39 bases, with reading frame beginning at the first base. V was cut back by 3 bases and J by 6 bases, leaving a gap of 11 bases between them. The germline V gene (reference sequence) specifies MNHEY as CDR1 and SMNVEV as CDR2. The cohort was made up of around 720 healthy bone marrow donors. Cohort members were all nominally healthy when sampled, although unrecorded immune exposures were likely present. The donor tested CMV seropositive and was one of the 289 seropositive cohort members. A peripheral blood sample was collected from each donor, and TCR beta sequencing was performed on peripheral blood mononuclear cells. The Qiagen DNeasy Blood Extraction Kit was used to extract genomic DNA from the blood cell samples.

This entry is derived from a study of cytomegalovirus exposure and HLA in healthy donors (dated by TCRdb to about 2017). At the level of the whole study: An earlier analysis of some 600 of the donors reported around 280 Gb of sequence data and some 110 million unique TCR beta sequences obtained from some 170 million T cells. Every repertoire in the discovery cohort had been generated on one and the same sequencing platform. A later genetic analysis took genome-wide SNP genotypes for about 65% of the roughly 670 donors and used that subset as a discovery cohort. Donor age, sex, ethnicity and CMV serostatus were compiled alongside the repertoire data. Four or five DR-DQ haplotypes were treated as single units for association and clustering because of strong linkage in the cohort. The T cell repertoires of under 700 subjects were profiled by immunosequencing and related to cytomegalovirus serostatus. Along with the roughly 610-subject first cohort, a separate validation cohort of over a hundred different subjects was used. HLA typing included class I and class II loci at four-digit resolution. The number of typed donors differed by locus: about 620-630 for A, B, C, DRB1 and DQB1; approximately 520 for DQA1; about 600 for DPA1; and about 450 for DPB1. To predict cytomegalovirus infection status, the study combined high-throughput TCR immunosequencing, statistical association of individual TCRs with disease status, and machine learning. In a later analysis, previously published TCR beta repertoires from about 640 donors were re-analyzed and high-resolution HLA genotyping was added so that TCR occurrence patterns could be studied. Among the roughly 410 genotyped donors, more than 70% belonged to the genetic ancestry cluster associated with self-reported Caucasian donors. About 280 gigabases of sequencing data and 91 million or so unique TCR sequences made up an early release that covered about 640 HLA-typed donors. Across 300 to 500 genotyped donors of the cohort, an average of roughly 200,000 unique TCR beta nucleotide sequences per donor were sequenced, and roughly 18% of those sequences were non-productive. To decide whether each TCR beta V gene segment behaved as functional or pseudogenic, an earlier analysis of nearly 600 of the donors relied on high-throughput TCR beta sequencing. The study was designed to test whether signatures of past pathogen exposure could be identified by cataloging public T cell receptors. In the later analysis, no new phenotypic data were used to find candidate immune exposures; instead, reliance was placed on TCR beta sequences and their occurrence across donors.

Library generation was performed with the immunoSEQ multiplex PCR assay. For the multiplex PCR, a mixture combining 60 forward primers for TCR Vbeta segments and 13 reverse primers for TCR Jbeta segments was used. The CDR3 region of rearranged TCR beta genes was amplified from genomic DNA with a multiplex PCR assay. The Illumina HiSeq System was used to sequence the amplified TCR beta libraries as 87-base-pair reads. Turning to the authors' computational methods: A later analysis tallied 75 million to 85 million unique TCR beta chains across the 666 repertoires, and about 10 million of those chains were shared by two or more donors. Raw reads were error-corrected and collapsed into unique sequences with a nearest-neighbor algorithm that merged closely related sequences to remove PCR and sequencing errors. V, D and J gene segments were assigned by aligning CDR3 sequences to IMGT reference sequences. For a sequence to be retained, a match of at least six nucleotides was required to both a V gene segment and a J gene segment. Rearrangements were called productive when the CDR3 lacked stop codons and stayed in frame with V and J; all others were non-productive. Following IMGT convention, CDR3 was defined as the stretch from the second conserved V-encoded cysteine up to the conserved J-encoded phenylalanine. Sequences without an unambiguous match to a single V gene segment were excluded from the earlier analysis of 450 to 650 of the donors. An earlier analysis of about 600 of the donors called V segments functional above 56.7% productive rearrangements and segregating when the between-donor standard deviation exceeded 5%. A statistical classification framework was built for diagnosing cytomegalovirus status from the catalog of TCR beta chain sequences. In a later analysis, TCR nucleotide sequences were compared against IMGT/GENE-DB human TR gene sequences so that V and J genes could be assigned. In a later analysis, CDR3 sequences and most-parsimonious VDJ recombination scenarios were assigned using the TCRdist pipeline. In a later analysis, each TCR beta chain was defined by its CDR3 amino acid sequence together with its V-gene family, and reads lacking a unique V-gene family were excluded. A later analysis removed 592 highly shared, low-generation-probability nucleotide sequences to deal with suspected cross-contamination and a sequencing artifact. In a later analysis, a clonal expansion index for each public chain was calculated from normalized within-repertoire ranks of inferred template counts. In a later analysis, generation probabilities were computed with a VDJ recombination model fitted to out-of-frame rearrangements, and the resulting probabilities were checked against IGoR. A later analysis scored TCR-TCR, TCR-HLA and TCR-CMV co-occurrence with hypergeometric tests, applying a repertoire-size bias correction to TCR pairs. In a later analysis, false discovery rates were estimated by permuting HLA or CMV assignments 20 times. In a later analysis, co-occurring TCRs were grouped using DBSCAN, and TCRdist sequence similarity was added for clustering within HLA-allele-positive subsets. Repertoires with fewer than 30,000 or more than 120,000 public chains, plus five repertoires with anomalous nucleotide sharing, were excluded from co-occurrence clustering. Here the immuneACCESS table is served through TCRdb, limited to in-frame sequences with V and J called. Missing clones are a known gap in these copies; in checked studies unresolved V genes cover under half, and the rest lacks a known reason. V and J calls and clone size are those listed in that table; D and trimming were worked out from the DNA. For this sample there are 130,000 to 150,000 clones; 74% appear just once. Roughly 4.5% of the sample is held by the ten biggest clonotypes.

On the study overall, not on this receptor specifically: In an earlier analysis of under 600 of the donors, most TCR beta V segments were observed in productive rearrangements about 90% or about 30% of the time, broadly matching IMGT annotations. Only TCR beta chains were sequenced in this cohort, and the absence of alpha or paired-chain data limited detectable features. The study gave a list of 150 to 200 TCR beta chains associated with cytomegalovirus. When HLA alleles, especially DR and DQ, strongly co-occurred, attributing TCR associations to individual alleles was difficult. In a later analysis, HLA-associated TCR beta chains showed more clonal expansion and lower generation probabilities than non-associated chains that were equally common. According to a later analysis, most CMV-associated TCR beta chains appeared to be HLA-restricted, and the HLA associations seemed to be driven largely by CMV exposure. A later analysis found that TCR association rates varied across HLA loci, with DRB1 alleles showing the most associated TCRs and HLA-C alleles the fewest. Because HLA typing was missing for some donors at each locus, association tests included only the typed subset. The sequencing pipeline was judged likely to have produced a cluster of highly shared sequence variants as a technical artifact. Because counts were too low, some 16 rarely observed V segments, including chromosome 9 orphons, were excluded from the earlier analysis of about 500 of the donors. While some public TCRs were present in many individuals, most TCR sequences turned up only very rarely across donors. In vitro tests confirmed that a few of the cytomegalovirus-associated TCR beta chains recognize cytomegalovirus antigens. A further reported finding was that TCR beta sequences accurately predicted the HLA-A and HLA-B alleles for most subjects in the first cohort. Roughly uniform sequencing depth across donors was assumed in presence/absence analyses, although this assumption may not hold. Because the 87-base-pair reads could not distinguish some IMGT-functional V segments, including TRBV6-2 and TRBV6-3, those segments were excluded. According to a later analysis, parvovirus B19, influenza, CMV and Epstein-Barr virus appeared linked to several top co-occurrence clusters. In a later analysis, around 15,000 TCR beta sequences were associated with specific HLA alleles at a false discovery rate of 0.05. Immune exposure information for the cohort was limited to CMV serostatus. It was suggested by the authors that the approach could potentially be generalized to other disease states and immunological phenotypes. The classifier was reported to diagnose cytomegalovirus status with high specificity and sensitivity in both the original and validation cohorts. V-gene and J-gene trimming of TCR beta chains was associated with a missense DCLRE1C variant in a later genetic analysis, and the association was replicated in an independent cohort. Linkage disequilibrium might explain the correlated functional status among segregating V segments, but an unknown experimental factor could not be ruled out. In a later genetic analysis, fewer N-insertions in productive TCRs were reported among donors in an Asian-associated ancestry cluster than the approximately 630-donor mean.

The source of this sequence is a man younger than 35 in good health and CMV-seropositive. Source material: PBMCs. The chain is made from TRBV27 and TRBJ1-2, with a weak D call of TRBD1 (5 bases match). DNA sequence: TGTGCCAGCAGTTTGGGGGGAACGGATGGCTACACCTTC. It encodes CASSLGGTDGYTF.